The T cell receptor beta chain under discussion was sequenced for a study of siplizumab effects on memory and regulatory T cells. Overall study: Paired mixed lymphocyte reactions used siplizumab at about 1 ug/mL or no drug. General study points: The alloreactive clones that mapped to unstimulated subsets made up only a minor fraction. An assignable naive or memory phenotype was lacking in roughly 80-96% of proliferating CD4+ or CD8+ clones.

Here immunoSEQ multiplex PCR was the method, and the copy in TCRdb shows in-frame clones only, minus some. In the table there are 9,500 or so clones, under 55% of which are singletons. The ends lost 5 bases at V and 3 bases at J; junction bases unmatched: 12. Germline V gene sequence: CDR1 MGHRA, CDR2 YSYEKL. There are 16 residues in the CDR3. The authors cocultured the mixed lymphocyte reaction cells at 37 degrees C for over 5 days. Concerning this clone: No antigen is known for it.

The chain combines TRBV4-1 with TRBJ2-5; the match to TRBD2 covers 7 bases. The source is a human donor in good health; the cells came from an allogeneic mixed lymphocyte reaction. Source material: CFSE-low (dividing) CD8+ T cells sorted from an allogeneic mixed lymphocyte reaction. CDR3 sequence reads: CASSSSGAPEEETQYF. CDR3 in DNA: TGCGCCAGCAGCTCGAGCGGGGCTCCCGAAGAAGAGACCCAGTACTTC.